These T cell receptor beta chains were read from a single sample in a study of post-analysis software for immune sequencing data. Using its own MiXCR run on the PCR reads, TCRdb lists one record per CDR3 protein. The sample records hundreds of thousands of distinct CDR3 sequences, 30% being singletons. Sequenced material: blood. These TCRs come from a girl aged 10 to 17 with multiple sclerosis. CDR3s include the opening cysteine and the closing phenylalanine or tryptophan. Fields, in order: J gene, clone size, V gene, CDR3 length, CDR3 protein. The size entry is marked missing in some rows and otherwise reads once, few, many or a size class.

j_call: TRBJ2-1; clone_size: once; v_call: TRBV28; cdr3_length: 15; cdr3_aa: CASIHGGSRRGEQFF
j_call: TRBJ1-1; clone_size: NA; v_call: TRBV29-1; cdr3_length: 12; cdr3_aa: CSVGWGGTEAFF
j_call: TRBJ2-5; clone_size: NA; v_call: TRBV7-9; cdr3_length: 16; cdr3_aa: CASSLVSDRGEETQYF
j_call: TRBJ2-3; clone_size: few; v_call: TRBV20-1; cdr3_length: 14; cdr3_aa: CSIAGGPRTDTQYF
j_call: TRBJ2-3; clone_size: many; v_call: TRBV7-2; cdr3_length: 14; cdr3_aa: CASSPDGFTDTQYF
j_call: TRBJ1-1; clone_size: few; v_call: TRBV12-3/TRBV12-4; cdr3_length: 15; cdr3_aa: CASSLRDRRNTEAFF
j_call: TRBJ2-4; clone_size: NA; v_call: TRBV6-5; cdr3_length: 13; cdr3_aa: CASSYSSGMEQYF
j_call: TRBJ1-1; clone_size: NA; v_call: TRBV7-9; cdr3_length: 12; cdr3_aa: CASSPMGTEAFF
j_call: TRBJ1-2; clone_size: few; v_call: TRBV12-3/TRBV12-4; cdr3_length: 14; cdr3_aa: CASSLQGASYGYTF
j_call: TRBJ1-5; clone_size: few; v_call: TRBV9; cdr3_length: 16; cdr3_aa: CASSVGQGRGNQPQHF
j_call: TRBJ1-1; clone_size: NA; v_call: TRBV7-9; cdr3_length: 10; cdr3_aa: CASSWPPAFF
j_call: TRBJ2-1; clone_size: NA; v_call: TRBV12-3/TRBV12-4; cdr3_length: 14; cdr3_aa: CASSLGETNNEQFF
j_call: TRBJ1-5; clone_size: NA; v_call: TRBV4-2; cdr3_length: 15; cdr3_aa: CASSQDQGGHQPQHF
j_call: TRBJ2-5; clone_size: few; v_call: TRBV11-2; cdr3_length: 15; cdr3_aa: CASSVYLQAQETQYF
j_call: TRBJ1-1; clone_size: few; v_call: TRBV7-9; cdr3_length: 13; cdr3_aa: CASRGVLNTEAFF
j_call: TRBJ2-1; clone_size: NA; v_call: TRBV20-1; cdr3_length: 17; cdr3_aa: CSARDTRTSVIVNEQFF
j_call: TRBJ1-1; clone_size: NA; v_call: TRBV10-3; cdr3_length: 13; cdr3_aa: CAISEDRNTEAFF
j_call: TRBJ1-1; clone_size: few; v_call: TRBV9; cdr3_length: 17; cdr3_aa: CASRYRVRGRQNTEAFF
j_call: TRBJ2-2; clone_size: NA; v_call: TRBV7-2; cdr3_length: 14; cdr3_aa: CASSQVGNTGGLFF
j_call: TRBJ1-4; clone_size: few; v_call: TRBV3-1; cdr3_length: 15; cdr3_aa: CASSQPQQGLGRLFF
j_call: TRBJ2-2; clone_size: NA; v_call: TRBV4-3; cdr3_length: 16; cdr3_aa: CASSAQRQGAIGELFF
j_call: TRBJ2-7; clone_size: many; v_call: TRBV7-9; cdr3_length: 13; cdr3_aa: CASSPAGVGEQYF
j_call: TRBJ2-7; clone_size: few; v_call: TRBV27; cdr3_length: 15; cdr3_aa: CASSWGPPSSYEQYF
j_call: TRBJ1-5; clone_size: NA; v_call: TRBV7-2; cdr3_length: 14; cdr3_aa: CASSLRGSNQPQHF
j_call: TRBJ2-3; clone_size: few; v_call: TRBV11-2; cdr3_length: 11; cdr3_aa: CASSLLSTQYF
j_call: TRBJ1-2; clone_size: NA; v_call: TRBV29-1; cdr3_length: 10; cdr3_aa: CSVTGGGYTF
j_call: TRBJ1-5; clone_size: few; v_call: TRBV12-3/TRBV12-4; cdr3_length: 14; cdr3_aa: CASTRVEGLGPQHF
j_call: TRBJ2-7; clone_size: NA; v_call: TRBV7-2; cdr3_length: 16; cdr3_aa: CASSLSVGTTNYEQYF
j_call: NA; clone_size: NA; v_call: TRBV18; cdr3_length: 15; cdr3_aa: CASSPPGQRGFEQYF
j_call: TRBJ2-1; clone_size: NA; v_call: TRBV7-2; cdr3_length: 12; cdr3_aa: CASSSQGVSQFF
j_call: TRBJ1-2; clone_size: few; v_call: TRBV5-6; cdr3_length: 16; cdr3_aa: CASSLISGQGNYGYTF
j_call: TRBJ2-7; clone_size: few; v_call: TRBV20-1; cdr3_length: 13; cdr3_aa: CSARRPMAYEQYF
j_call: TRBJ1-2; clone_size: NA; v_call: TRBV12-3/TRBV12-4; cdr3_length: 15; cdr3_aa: CASRPGQAPGRSYTF
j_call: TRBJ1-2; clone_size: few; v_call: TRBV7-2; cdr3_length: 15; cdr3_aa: CASSRWPGGSYGYTF
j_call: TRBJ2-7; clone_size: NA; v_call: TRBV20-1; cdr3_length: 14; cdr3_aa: CSARASGSAYEQYF
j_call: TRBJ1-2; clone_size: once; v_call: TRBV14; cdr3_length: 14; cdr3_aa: CASSQAGGDYGYTF
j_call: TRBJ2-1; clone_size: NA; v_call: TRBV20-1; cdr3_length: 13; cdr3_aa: CSAVWVAGTGQFF
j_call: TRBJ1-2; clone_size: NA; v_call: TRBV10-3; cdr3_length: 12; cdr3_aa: CAISESRASYTF
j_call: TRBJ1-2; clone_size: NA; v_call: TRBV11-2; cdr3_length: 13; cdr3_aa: CASSPKPNYGYTF
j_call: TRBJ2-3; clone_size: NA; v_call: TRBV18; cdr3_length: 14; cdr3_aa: CASSPRRAPGTQYF
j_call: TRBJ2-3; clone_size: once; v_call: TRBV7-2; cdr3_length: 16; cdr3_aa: CASSPWTSGSEDTQYF
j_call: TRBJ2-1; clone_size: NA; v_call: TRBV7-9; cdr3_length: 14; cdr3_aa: CVSSFGGLVDEQFF